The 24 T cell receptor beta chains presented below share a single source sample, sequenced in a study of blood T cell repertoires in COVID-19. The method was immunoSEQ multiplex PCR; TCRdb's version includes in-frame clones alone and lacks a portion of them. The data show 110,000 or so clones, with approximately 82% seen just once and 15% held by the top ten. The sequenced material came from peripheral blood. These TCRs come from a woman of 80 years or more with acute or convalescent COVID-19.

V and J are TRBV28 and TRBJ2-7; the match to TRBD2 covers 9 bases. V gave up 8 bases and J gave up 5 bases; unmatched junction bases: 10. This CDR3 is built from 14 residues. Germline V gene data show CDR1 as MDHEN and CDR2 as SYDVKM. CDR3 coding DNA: TGTGCCAGCCTCTTCGCGGGAGGGGGCCACGAGCAGTACTTC. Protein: CASLFAGGGHEQYF.

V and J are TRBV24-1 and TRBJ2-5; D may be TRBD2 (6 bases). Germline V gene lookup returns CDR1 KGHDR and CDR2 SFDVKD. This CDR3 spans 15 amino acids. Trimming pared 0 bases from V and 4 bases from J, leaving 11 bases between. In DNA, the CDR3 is TGTGCCACCAGTGATTTGCGCGGAGGGGTAGAGACCCAGTACTTC. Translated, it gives CATSDLRGGVETQYF.

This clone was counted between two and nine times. The CDR3 spells CASSARLAGGPDTQYF. The CDR3 nucleotides read TGTGCCAGCAGTGCCCGACTAGCGGGAGGTCCCGATACGCAGTATTTT. The chain recombines TRBV6-2 or TRBV6-3 with TRBJ2-3, with TRBD2 matching over 13 bases. The CDR3 runs 16 residues. V gave up 5 bases and J gave up 6 bases; unmatched junction bases: 8. Looked up from germline, CDR1 is MNHEY and CDR2 is SVGEGT.

The CDR3 here is CASSPFSGSNTGELFF. As DNA, the CDR3 is TGTGCCAGCAGCCCATTTAGCGGGAGTAACACCGGGGAGCTGTTTTTT. The chain has TRBV7-6 and TRBJ2-2, with 9 positions matching TRBD2. V shed 5 bases, J shed 2 bases, and the junction held 6 bases outside the gene matches. This CDR3 is 16 amino acids long. Per germline, CDR1 SGHVS and CDR2 FNYEAQ.

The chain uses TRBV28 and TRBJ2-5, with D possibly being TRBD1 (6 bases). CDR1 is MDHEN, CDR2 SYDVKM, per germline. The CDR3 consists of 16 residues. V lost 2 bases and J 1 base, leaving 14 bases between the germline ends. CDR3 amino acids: CASSLPIAGAQETQYF. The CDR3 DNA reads TGTGCCAGCAGTTTACCTATAGCAGGGGCCCAAGAGACCCAGTACTTC.

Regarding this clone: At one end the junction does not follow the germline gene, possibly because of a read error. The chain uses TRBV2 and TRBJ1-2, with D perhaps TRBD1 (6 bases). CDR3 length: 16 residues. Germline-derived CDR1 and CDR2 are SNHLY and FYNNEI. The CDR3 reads CASSEGGGGANYGYTF. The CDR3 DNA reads TGTGCCAGCAGCGAAGGGGGAGGGGGAGCTAACTATGGCTACACCTTC. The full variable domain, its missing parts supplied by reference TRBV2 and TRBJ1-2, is EPEVTQTPSHQVTQMGQEVILRCVPISNHLYFYWYRQILGQKVEFLVSFYNNEISEKSEIFDDQFSVERPDGSNFTLKIRSTKLEDSAMYFCASSEGGGGANYGYTFGSGTRLTVV.

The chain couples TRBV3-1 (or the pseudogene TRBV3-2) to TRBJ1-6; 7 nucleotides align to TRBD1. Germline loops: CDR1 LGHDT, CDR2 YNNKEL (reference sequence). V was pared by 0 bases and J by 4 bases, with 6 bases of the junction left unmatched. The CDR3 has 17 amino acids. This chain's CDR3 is CASSQEWGTEYNSPLHF. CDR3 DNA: TGTGCCAGCAGCCAAGAGTGGGGGACAGAGTATAATTCACCCCTCCACTTT.

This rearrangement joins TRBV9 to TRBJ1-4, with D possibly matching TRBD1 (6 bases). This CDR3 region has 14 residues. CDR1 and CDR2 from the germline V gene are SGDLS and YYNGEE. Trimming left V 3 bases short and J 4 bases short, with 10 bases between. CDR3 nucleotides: TGTGCCAGCAGCGGTCAACAGGGTAATGAAAAACTGTTTTTT. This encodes CASSGQQGNEKLFF.

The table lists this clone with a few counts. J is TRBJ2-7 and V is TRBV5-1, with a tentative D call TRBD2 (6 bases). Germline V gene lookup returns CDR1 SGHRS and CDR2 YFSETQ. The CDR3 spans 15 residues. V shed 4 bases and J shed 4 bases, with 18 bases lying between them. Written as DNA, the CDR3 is TGCGCCAGCAGCCCTCGTCCGGGACTCTCGTACGAGCAGTACTTC. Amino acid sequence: CASSPRPGLSYEQYF.

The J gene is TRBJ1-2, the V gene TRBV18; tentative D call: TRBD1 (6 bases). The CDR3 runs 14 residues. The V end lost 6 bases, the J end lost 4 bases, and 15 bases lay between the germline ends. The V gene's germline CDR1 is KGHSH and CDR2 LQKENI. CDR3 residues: CASSTDRLSYGYTF. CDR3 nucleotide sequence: TGTGCCAGCTCTACAGACAGGTTGAGCTATGGCTACACCTTC.

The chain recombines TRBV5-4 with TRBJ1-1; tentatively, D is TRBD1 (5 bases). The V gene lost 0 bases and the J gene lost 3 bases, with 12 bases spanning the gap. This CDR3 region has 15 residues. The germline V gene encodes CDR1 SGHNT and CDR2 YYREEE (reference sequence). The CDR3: CASSLEAGRDTEAFF. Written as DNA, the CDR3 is TGTGCCAGCAGCTTGGAGGCAGGGAGGGACACTGAAGCTTTCTTT.

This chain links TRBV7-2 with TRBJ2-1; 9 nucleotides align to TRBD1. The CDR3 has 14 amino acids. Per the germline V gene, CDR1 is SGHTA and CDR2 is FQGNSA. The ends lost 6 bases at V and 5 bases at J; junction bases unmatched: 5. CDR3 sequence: CASSSRQGDNEQFF. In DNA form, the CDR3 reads TGTGCCAGCAGTTCAAGACAGGGGGACAATGAGCAGTTCTTC.

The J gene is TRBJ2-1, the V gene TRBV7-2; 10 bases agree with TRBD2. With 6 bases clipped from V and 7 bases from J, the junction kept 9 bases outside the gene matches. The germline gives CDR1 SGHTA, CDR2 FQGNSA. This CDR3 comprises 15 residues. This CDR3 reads CASRLPGLARNEQFF. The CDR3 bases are TGTGCCAGCAGACTACCGGGACTAGCGAGGAATGAGCAGTTCTTC.

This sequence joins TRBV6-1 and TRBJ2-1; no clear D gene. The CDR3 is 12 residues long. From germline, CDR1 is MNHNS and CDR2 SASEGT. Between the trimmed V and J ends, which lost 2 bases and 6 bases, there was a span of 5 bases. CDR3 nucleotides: TGTGCCAGCAGTGAACAGTCCAATGAGCAGTTCTTC. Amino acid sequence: CASSEQSNEQFF.

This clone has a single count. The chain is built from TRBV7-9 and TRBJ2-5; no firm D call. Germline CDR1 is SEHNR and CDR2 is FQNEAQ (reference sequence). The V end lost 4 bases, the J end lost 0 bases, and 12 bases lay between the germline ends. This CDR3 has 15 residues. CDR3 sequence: CASSSPDGYQETQYF. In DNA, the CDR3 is TGTGCCAGCAGCTCACCAGACGGGTACCAAGAGACCCAGTACTTC.

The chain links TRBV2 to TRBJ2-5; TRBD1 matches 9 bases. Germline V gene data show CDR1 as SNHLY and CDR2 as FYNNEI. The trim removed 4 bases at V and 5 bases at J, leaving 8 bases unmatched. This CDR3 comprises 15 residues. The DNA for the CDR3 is TGTGCCAGCAGTGGAAGGACAGGGGTATGGGAGACCCAGTACTTC. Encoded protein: CASSGRTGVWETQYF. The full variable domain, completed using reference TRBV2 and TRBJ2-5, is EPEVTQTPSHQVTQMGQEVILRCVPISNHLYFYWYRQILGQKVEFLVSFYNNEISEKSEIFDDQFSVERPDGSNFTLKIRSTKLEDSAMYFCASSGRTGVWETQYFGPGTRLLVL.

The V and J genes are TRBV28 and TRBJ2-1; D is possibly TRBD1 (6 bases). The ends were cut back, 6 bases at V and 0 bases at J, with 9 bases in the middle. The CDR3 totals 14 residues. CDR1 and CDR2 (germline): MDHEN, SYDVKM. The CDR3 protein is CASSRQVSYNEQFF. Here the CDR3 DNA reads TGTGCCAGCAGCCGACAGGTCTCCTACAATGAGCAGTTCTTC.

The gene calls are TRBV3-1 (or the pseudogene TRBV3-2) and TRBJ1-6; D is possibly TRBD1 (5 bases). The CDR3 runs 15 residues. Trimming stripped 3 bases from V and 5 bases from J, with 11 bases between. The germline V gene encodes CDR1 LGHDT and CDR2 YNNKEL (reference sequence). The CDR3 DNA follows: TGTGCCAGCAGCCAGGCTAGGGGAAATAATTCACCCCTCCACTTT. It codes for CASSQARGNNSPLHF.

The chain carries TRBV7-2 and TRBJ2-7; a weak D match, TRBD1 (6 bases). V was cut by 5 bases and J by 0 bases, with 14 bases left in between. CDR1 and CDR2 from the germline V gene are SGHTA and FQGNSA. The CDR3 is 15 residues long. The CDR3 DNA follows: TGTGCCAGCAGCCAAAGCCGACAGGTCTCCTACGAGCAGTACGTC. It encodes CASSQSRQVSYEQYV.

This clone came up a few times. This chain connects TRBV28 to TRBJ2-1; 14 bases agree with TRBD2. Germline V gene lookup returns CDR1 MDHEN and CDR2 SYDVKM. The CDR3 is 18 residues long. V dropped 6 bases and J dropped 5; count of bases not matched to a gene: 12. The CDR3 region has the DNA TGTGCCAGCAGGTGGGGACTAGCGGGAGAACCTAAAAACAATGAGCAGTTCTTC. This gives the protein CASRWGLAGEPKNNEQFF.

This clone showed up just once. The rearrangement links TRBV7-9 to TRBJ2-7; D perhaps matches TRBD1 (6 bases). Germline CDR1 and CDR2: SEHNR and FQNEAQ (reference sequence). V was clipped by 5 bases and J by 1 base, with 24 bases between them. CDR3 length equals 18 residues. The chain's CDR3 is CASSPDDRLWSVSYEQYF. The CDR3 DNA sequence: TGTGCCAGCAGCCCAGACGACAGGCTTTGGAGTGTATCCTACGAGCAGTACTTC.

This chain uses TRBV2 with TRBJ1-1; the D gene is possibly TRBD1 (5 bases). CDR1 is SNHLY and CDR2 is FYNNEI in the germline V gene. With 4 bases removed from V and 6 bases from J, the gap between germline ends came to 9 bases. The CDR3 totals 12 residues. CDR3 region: CASSGAGPEAFF. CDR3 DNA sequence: TGTGCCAGCAGTGGGGCAGGGCCTGAAGCTTTCTTT.

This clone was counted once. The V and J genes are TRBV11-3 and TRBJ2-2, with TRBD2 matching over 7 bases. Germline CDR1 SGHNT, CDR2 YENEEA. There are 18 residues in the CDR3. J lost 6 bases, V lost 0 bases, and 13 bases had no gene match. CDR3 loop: CASSLDRASGSVAGELFF. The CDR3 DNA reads TGTGCCAGCAGCTTAGATCGGGCTAGCGGAAGCGTAGCCGGGGAGCTGTTTTTT.

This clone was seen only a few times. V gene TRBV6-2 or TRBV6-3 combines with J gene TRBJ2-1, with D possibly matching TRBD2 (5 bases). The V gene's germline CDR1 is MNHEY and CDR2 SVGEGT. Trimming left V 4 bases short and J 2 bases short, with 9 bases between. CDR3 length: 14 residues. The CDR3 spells CASSLEAPYNEQFF. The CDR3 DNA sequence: TGTGCCAGCAGTTTGGAGGCCCCCTACAATGAGCAGTTCTTC.